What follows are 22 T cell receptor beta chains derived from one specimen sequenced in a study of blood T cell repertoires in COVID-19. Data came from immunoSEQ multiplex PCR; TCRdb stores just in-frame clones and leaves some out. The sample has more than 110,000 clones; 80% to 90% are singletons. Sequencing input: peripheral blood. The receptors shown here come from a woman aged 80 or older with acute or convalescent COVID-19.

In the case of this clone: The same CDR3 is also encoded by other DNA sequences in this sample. The CDR3 sequence: CASSRDSYNQPQHF. DNA for the CDR3: TGTGCCAGCAGTAGGGACAGCTACAATCAGCCCCAGCATTTT. The rearrangement joins TRBV6-2 or TRBV6-3 to TRBJ1-5, with 7 nucleotides matching TRBD1. This CDR3 is 14 amino acids long. Trimming cost V 5 bases and J 3 bases; bases outside gene matches: 4. The V gene's germline CDR1 is MNHEY and CDR2 SVGEGT.

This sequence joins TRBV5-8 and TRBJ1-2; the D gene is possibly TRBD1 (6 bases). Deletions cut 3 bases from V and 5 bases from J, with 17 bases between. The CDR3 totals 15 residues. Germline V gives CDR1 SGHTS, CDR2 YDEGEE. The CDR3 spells CASSSRGAARYGYTF. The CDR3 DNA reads TGTGCCAGCAGCTCCCGGGGGGCGGCTAGATATGGCTACACCTTC.

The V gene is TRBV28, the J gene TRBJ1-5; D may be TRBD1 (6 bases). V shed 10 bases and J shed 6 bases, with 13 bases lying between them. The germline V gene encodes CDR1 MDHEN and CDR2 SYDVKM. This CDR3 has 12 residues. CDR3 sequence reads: CANNRVGQPQHF. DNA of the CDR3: TGTGCCAACAACAGGGTTGGTCAGCCCCAGCATTTT.

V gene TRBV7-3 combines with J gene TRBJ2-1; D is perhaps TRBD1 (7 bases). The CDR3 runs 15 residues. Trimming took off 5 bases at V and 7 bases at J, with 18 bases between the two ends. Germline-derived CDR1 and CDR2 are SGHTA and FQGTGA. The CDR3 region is CASSKTGTLWNEQFF. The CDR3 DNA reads TGTGCCAGCAGCAAGACAGGGACTCTTTGGAATGAGCAGTTCTTC.

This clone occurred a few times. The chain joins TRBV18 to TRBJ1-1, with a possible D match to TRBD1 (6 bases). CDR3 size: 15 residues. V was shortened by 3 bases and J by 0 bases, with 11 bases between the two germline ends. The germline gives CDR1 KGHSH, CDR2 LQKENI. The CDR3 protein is CASSPSGQMNTEAFF. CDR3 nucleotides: TGTGCCAGCTCACCGTCTGGACAGATGAACACTGAAGCTTTCTTT.

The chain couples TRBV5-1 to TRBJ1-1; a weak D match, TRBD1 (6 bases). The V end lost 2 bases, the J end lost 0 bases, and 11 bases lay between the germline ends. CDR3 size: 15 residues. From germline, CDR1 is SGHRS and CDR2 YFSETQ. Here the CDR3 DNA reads TGCGCCAGCAGCTTTGACAGGACTTTGAACACTGAAGCTTTCTTT. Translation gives CASSFDRTLNTEAFF.

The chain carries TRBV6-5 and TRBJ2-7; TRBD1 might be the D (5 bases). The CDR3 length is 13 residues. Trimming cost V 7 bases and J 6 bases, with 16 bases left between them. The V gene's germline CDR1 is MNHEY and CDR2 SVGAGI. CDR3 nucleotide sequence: TGTGCCAGCACCCCGGCCCAGGGCGGCGAGCAGTACTTC. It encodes CASTPAQGGEQYF.

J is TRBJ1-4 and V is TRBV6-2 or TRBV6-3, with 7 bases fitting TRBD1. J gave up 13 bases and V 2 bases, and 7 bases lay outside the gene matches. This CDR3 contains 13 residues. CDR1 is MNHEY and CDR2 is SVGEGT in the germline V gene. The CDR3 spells CASSYGTAGGLFF. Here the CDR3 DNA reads TGTGCCAGCAGTTACGGGACAGCCGGAGGACTGTTTTTT.

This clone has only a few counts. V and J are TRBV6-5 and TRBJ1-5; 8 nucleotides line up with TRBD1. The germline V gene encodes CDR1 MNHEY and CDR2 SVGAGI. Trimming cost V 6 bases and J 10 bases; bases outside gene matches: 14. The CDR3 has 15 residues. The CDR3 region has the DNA TGTGCCAGCAGCTTTTCCCGGGACAGGTGGGAACCCCAGCATTTT. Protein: CASSFSRDRWEPQHF.

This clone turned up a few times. The CDR3 DNA sequence: TGTGCCAGTAGTGGGAGGGCCACTGAAGCTTTCTTT. Amino acid sequence: CASSGRATEAFF. The chain uses TRBV19 and TRBJ1-1; unclear D gene. CDR3 length: 12 amino acids. CDR1 LNHDA and CDR2 SQIVND come from the germline V gene (reference sequence). V shed 5 bases and J shed 4 bases, with 8 bases lying between them.

This chain's CDR3 is CSASGGGNEKLFF. DNA of the CDR3: TGCAGTGCTAGTGGCGGGGGGAATGAAAAACTGTTTTTT. This sequence joins TRBV20-1 and TRBJ1-4, with D possibly being TRBD1 (5 bases). The V and J ends lost 3 bases and 5 bases respectively, with 10 bases between them. Per germline, CDR1 DFQATT and CDR2 SNEGSKA (reference sequence). The CDR3 covers 13 residues.

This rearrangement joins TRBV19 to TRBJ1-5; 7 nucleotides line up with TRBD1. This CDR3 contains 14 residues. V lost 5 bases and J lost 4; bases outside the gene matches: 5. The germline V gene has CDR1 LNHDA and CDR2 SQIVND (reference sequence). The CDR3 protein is CASSLSGGNQPQHF. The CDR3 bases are TGTGCCAGTAGTTTGTCAGGGGGTAATCAGCCCCAGCATTTT.

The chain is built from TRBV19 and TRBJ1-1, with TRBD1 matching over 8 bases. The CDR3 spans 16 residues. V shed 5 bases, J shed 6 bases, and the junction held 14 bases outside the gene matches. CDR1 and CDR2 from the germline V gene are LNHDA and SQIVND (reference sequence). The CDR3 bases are TGTGCCAGTAGTGAACGGACAGGGAGGAAAGTGGCTGAAGCTTTCTTT. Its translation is CASSERTGRKVAEAFF.

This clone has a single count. CDR3 sequence: CASSPYWTAYNSPLHF. The CDR3 DNA sequence: TGCGCCAGCAGCCCTTATTGGACAGCCTATAATTCACCCCTCCACTTT. The chain is built from TRBV5-1 and TRBJ1-6, with TRBD1 as a possible D gene (6 bases). V gave up 4 bases and J gave up 2 bases, with 13 bases separating them. Germline-derived CDR1 and CDR2 are SGHRS and YFSETQ. CDR3 length: 16 amino acids.

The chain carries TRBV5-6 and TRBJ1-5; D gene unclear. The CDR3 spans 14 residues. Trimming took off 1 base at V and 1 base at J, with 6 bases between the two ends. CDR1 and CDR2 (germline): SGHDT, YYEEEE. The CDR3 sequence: CASSLPVSNQPQHF. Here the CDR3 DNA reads TGTGCCAGCAGCTTGCCTGTGAGCAATCAGCCCCAGCATTTT.

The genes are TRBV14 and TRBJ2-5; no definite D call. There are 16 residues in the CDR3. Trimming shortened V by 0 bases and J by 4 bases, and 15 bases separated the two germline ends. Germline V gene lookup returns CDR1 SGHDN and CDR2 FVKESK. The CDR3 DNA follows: TGTGCCAGCAGCCAAGACATAGCCCAAAGGTCAGAGACCCAGTACTTC. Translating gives CASSQDIAQRSETQYF.

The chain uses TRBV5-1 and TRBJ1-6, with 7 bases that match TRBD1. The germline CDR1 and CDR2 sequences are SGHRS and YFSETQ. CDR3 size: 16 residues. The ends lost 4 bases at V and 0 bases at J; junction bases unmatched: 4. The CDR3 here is CASSGTASSYNSPLHF. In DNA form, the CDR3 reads TGCGCCAGCAGCGGGACAGCCTCCTCCTATAATTCACCCCTCCACTTT.

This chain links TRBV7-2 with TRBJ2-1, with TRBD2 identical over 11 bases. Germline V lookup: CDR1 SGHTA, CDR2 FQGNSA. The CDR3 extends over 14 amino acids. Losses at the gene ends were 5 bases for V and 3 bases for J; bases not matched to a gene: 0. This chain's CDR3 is CASSGLAGYNEQFF. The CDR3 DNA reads TGTGCCAGCAGCGGACTAGCGGGCTACAATGAGCAGTTCTTC.

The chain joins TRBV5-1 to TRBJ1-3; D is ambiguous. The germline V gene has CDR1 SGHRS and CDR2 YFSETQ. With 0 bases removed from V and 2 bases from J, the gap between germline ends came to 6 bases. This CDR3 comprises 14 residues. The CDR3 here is CASSLESPGNTIYF. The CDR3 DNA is TGCGCCAGCAGCTTGGAGAGCCCTGGAAACACCATATATTTT.

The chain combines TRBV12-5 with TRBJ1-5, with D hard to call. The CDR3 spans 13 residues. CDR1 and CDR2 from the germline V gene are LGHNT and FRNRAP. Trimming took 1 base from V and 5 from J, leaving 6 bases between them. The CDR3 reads CASGLGLDQPQHF. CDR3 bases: TGTGCTAGTGGTTTGGGACTGGATCAGCCCCAGCATTTT. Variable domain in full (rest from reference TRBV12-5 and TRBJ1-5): DARVTQTPRHKVTEMGQEVTMRCQPILGHNTVFWYRQTMMQGLELLAYFRNRAPLDDSGMPKDRFSAEMPDATLATLKIQPSEPRDSAVYFCASGLGLDQPQHFGDGTRLSIL.

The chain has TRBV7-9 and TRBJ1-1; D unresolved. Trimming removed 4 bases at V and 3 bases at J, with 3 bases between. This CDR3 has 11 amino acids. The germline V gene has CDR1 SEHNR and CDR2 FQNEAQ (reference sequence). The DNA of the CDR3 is TGTGCCAGCAGCTCTTACACTGAAGCTTTCTTT. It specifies CASSSYTEAFF.

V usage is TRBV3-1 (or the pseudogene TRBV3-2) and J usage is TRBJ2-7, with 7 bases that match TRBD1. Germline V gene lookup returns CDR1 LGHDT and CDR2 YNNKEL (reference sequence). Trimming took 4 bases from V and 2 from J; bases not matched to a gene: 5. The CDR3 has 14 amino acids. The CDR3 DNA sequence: TGTGCCAGCAGCCTCCAGGGGGTCCCCTACGAGCAGTACTTC. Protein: CASSLQGVPYEQYF.